One T cell receptor (beta chain) is described in this entry. The CDR3 is 14 residues long. V shed 4 bases and J shed 1 base, with 12 bases lying between them. Germline values: CDR1 SGDLS, CDR2 YYNGEE. These data come from a study of blood T cell repertoires in COVID-19. The authors' processing: Reference gene primers were amplified, and this amplification served to estimate nucleated cell counts. The table came from immunoSEQ multiplex PCR; TCRdb's copy has only in-frame clones and leaves some out. That table is the source of V, J and clone size, and D and trimming were worked out from the DNA. The sample holds fewer than 150,000 clones, around 87% seen once.

The J gene is TRBJ2-7, the V gene TRBV9; possible D gene TRBD2, 5 bases. The sequenced sample was peripheral blood. This clonotype was obtained from a woman between 45 and 65 years old who had recovered from COVID-19. CDR3 loop: CASSPLASSYEQYF. CDR3 sequence (DNA): TGTGCCAGCAGCCCCTTAGCGTCTTCCTACGAGCAGTACTTC. The full variable domain, its missing parts supplied by reference TRBV9 and TRBJ2-7, is DSGVTQTPKHLITATGQRVTLRCSPRSGDLSVYWYQQSLDQGLQFLIQYYNGEERAKGNILERFSAQQFPDLHSELNLSSLELGDSALYFCASSPLASSYEQYFGPGTRLTVT.